The entry below gives a single T cell receptor beta chain sequence along with its context. The sample belongs to a study of blood T cells in healthy people across ages. Germline values: CDR1 SEHNR, CDR2 FQNEAQ (reference sequence). V was shortened by 6 bases and J by 6 bases, with 19 bases between the two germline ends. The CDR3 loop spans 15 amino acids. A J-beta primer mix and a sample-barcoded 5' primer were used in a second PCR of about 7 to 12 cycles. One entry per CDR3 protein results from TCRdb running MiXCR on the 5' RACE reads. Of roughly 700,000 distinct CDR3 sequences detected, roughly 25% appear once; the ten largest clones hold more than 8.5%. This sample was also put to use in a study of T cells of mothers and their children.

What was sequenced was blood. The rearrangement links TRBV7-9 to TRBJ2-3; D is perhaps TRBD2 (5 bases). The sequence came from a boy younger than 18 in good health. Written as DNA, the CDR3 is TGTGCCAGCAGGAAATCGGGCTATCGAGGGGATACGCAGTATTTT. Protein: CASRKSGYRGDTQYF.